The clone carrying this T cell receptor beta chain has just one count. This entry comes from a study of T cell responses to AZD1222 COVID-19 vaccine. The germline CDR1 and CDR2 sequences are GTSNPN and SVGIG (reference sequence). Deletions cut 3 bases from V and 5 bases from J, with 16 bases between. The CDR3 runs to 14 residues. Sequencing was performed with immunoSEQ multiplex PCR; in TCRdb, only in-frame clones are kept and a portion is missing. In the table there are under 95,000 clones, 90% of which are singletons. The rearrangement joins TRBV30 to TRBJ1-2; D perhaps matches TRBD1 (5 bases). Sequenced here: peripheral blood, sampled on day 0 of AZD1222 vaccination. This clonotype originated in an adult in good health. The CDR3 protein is CAWRRVEGRYGYTF. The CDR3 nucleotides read TGTGCCTGGAGACGTGTGGAGGGGAGGTATGGCTACACCTTC. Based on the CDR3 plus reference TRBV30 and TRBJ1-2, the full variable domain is SQTIHQWPATLVQPVGSPLSLECTVEGTSNPNLYWYRQAAGRGLQLLFYSVGIGQISSEVPQNLSASRPQDRQFILSSKKLLLSDSGFYLCAWRRVEGRYGYTFGSGTRLTVV.